The 5 T cell receptor beta chains below were found in one sample sequenced in a study of PD-L1 blockade in urothelial cancer. Profiling relied on immunoSEQ multiplex PCR, and the TCRdb table lists in-frame clones only, not all of them. The sample includes fewer than 45,000 clones, around nine tenths of them seen just once. Time point indicated: pretreatment peripheral blood. This material consisted of PBMCs, taken around atezolizumab (anti-PD-L1) treatment. The receptors were gathered from a donor at least 40 years old with urothelial cancer.

This chain connects TRBV4-1 to TRBJ1-6; 7 positions agree with TRBD1. Germline trimming cut 6 bases from V and 6 bases from J; bases unmatched to any gene: 8. The CDR3 runs 15 residues. Germline V CDR1 and CDR2: MGHRA, YSYEKL. The CDR3 coding sequence is TGCGCCAGCAGACTAAGCAACAGGGGTAATTCACCCCTCCACTTT. It yields the protein CASRLSNRGNSPLHF.

The J gene is TRBJ2-5, the V gene TRBV7-6; D perhaps matches TRBD2 (5 bases). V lost 1 base and J 3 bases, leaving 9 bases between the germline ends. This CDR3 has 14 residues. CDR1 is SGHVS and CDR2 is FNYEAQ in the germline V gene. As DNA, the CDR3 is TGTGCCAGCAGCTTAGGGACTCAAAAAGAGACCCAGTACTTC. Translating gives CASSLGTQKETQYF.

V is TRBV2 and J is TRBJ1-4; 7 bases match TRBD1. The V gene end was trimmed by 3 bases and the J gene end by 2 bases; junction bases not matched to a gene: 9. This CDR3 contains 17 residues. Germline lookup yields CDR1 SNHLY and CDR2 FYNNEI. In nucleotides, the CDR3 is TGTGCCAGCAGTGACCCGACAGGGATTAGGACTAATGAAAAACTGTTTTTT. Its protein product is CASSDPTGIRTNEKLFF.

This sequence joins TRBV5-4 and TRBJ2-7; TRBD2 agrees at 9 bases. Germline V gene sequence: CDR1 SGHNT, CDR2 YYREEE (reference sequence). Trimming at V came to 4 bases and at J to 2 bases, leaving 7 bases not matched to a gene. The CDR3 is 15 residues long. CDR3 DNA: TGTGCCAGCAGCCCCGGGACTAGCCGTCCCTACGAGCAGTACTTC. Its translation: CASSPGTSRPYEQYF. The whole variable domain, remainder taken from reference TRBV5-4 and TRBJ2-7, is ETGVTQSPTHLIKTRGQQVTLRCSSQSGHNTVSWYQQALGQGPQFIFQYYREEENGRGNFPPRFSGLQFPNYSSELNVNALELDDSALYLCASSPGTSRPYEQYFGPGTRLTVT.

The chain joins TRBV10-3 to TRBJ1-4, with D possibly matching TRBD1 (5 bases). The CDR3 has 17 residues. V was pared by 2 bases and J by 3 bases, with 16 bases between. CDR1 and CDR2 from the germline V gene are ENHRY and SYGVKD. The CDR3 spells CAISEPLGTPANEKLFF. Written as DNA, the CDR3 is TGTGCCATCAGTGAGCCTTTGGGGACTCCAGCTAATGAAAAACTGTTTTTT.